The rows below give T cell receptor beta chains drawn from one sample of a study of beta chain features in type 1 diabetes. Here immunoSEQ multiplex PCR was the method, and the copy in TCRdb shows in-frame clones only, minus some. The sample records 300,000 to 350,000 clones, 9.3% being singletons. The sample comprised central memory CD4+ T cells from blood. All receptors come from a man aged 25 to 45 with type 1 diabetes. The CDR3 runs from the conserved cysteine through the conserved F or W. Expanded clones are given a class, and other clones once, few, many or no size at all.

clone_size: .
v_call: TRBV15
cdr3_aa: CATSTTDRGPGELFF

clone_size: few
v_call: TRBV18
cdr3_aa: CASSPDRRNTEAFF

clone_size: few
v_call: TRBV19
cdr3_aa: CASSPQGGGQNEKLFF

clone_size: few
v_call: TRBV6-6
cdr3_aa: CASNRNTEAFF

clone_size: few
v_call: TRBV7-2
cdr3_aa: CASSLGPGSAKNIQYF

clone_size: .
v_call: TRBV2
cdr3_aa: CASSENRGTDEKLFF

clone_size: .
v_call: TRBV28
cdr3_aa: CASSTGTSRVAYEQYF

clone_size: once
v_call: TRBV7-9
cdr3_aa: CASSLTAQGGGSGANVLTF

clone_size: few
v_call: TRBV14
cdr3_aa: CASSQTMGSAIYF

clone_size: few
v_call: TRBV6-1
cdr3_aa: CASSGQGATTEAFF